The sequence of this TCR beta chain was determined in a study of spatial heterogeneity in lung cancer. Background on the study: Every unique TCR and UMI combination, on average, appeared more than ten times in raw reads.

TCRdb called the 5' RACE reads again in MiXCR, with one record for every CDR3 protein. Among 15,000 to 20,000 distinct CDR3 sequences, 6.2% were seen once, and the ten largest hold 5.5% to 8%. This clonotype was counted ten times or more. The antigen remains unidentified. Being off target in a library aimed at alpha chains, this beta chain has a size of little meaning. The V segment lost 5 bases and the J segment 0 bases; nucleotides outside the gene matches: 9. The CDR3 length is 18 residues. Per the germline V gene, CDR1 is MNHEY and CDR2 is SMNVEV (reference sequence). Study-wide results and caveats: Higher tumor mutation counts went along with higher counts of expanded intratumoral alpha and beta TCRs.

Stated time point: sample taken at primary tumor resection. Researchers sequenced whole RNA taken from tumor, nontumor lung or frozen PBMC without sorting. The receptor's source is a male donor with early-stage non-small cell lung cancer. V usage is TRBV27 and J usage is TRBJ2-3; TRBD2 aligns across 12 bases. Source: lung tumor tissue, taken at surgery. The CDR3 region has the DNA TGTGCCAGCAGTACCCGGACTAGCGGGGTATCTAGCACAGATACGCAGTATTTT. Its translation is CASSTRTSGVSSTDTQYF.